Presented here are 23 T cell receptor beta chains from one specimen sequenced in a study of shared clonotypes between healthy human individuals. Sequenced by immunoSEQ multiplex PCR; TCRdb stores in-frame clones only, minus some. The table shows some 1,600,000 clones, with 98% occurring only once. Material: naive CD4+ T cells sorted from blood. Subset indicated: CD45RA+ positively selected. These receptors all stem from a man younger than 45 in good health.

CDR3 nucleotides: TGTGCCAGCAGTCATGCTTATTTCTCGGACAGCTACGAGCAGTACTTC. Protein sequence: CASSHAYFSDSYEQYF. The rearrangement links TRBV28 to TRBJ2-7, with D tentatively TRBD1 (6 bases). The CDR3 totals 16 residues. V lost 5 bases to trimming and J lost 3 bases, with 20 bases between them. Germline V gene lookup returns CDR1 MDHEN and CDR2 SYDVKM.

The gene calls are TRBV25-1 and TRBJ2-1, with D uncertain. This CDR3 spans 12 amino acids. Germline V gene sequence: CDR1 MGHDK, CDR2 SYGVNS. Trimming left V 1 base short and J 12 bases short, with 10 bases between. CDR3 bases: TGTGCCAGCAGTGAATTCGTACTCCCGCAGTTCTTC. It yields the protein CASSEFVLPQFF. Together with reference TRBV25-1 and TRBJ2-1, the CDR3 gives the full variable domain: EADIYQTPRYLVIGTGKKITLECSQTMGHDKMYWYQQDPGMELHLIHYSYGVNSTEKGDLSSESTVSRIRTEHFPLTLESARPSHTSQYLCASSEFVLPQFFGPGTRLTVL.

The CDR3 region has the DNA TGTGCCAGCAGTGAGGCTGGGAGCGAAGAGCAGTTCTTC. It translates to CASSEAGSEEQFF. The chain links TRBV25-1 to TRBJ2-1, with a tentative D call TRBD2 (5 bases). Germline V gives CDR1 MGHDK, CDR2 SYGVNS. The CDR3 covers 13 residues. V shed 3 bases and J shed 10 bases, with 13 bases lying between them.

The rearrangement joins TRBV5-5 to TRBJ2-7; D gene unclear. Trimming took off 3 bases at V and 2 bases at J, with 12 bases between the two ends. CDR3 size: 14 residues. Germline V gene sequence: CDR1 SGHKS, CDR2 YYEKEE (reference sequence). CDR3 amino acids: CASSWQETTYEQYF. The CDR3 coding sequence is TGTGCCAGCAGCTGGCAGGAAACAACCTACGAGCAGTACTTC.

DNA for the CDR3: TGTGCCAGCAGCTTAGGGGGAGGGGCTCTAAATGAGCAGTTCTTC. Translated: CASSLGGGALNEQFF. The chain recombines TRBV11-2 with TRBJ2-1, with TRBD2 identical over 7 bases. V shed 1 base and J 7 bases; nucleotides not matched to a gene: 7. This CDR3 region has 15 residues. The V gene's germline CDR1 is SGHAT and CDR2 FQNNGV. The full variable domain, rest sourced from reference TRBV11-2 and TRBJ2-1, is EAGVAQSPRYKIIEKRQSVAFWCNPISGHATLYWYQQILGQGPKLLIQFQNNGVVDDSQLPKDRFSAERLKGVDSTLKIQPAKLEDSAVYLCASSLGGGALNEQFFGPGTRLTVL.

This clone was counted once. The rearrangement joins TRBV5-1 to TRBJ2-5; tentatively, D is TRBD2 (6 bases). This CDR3 has 14 amino acids. The V gene's germline CDR1 is SGHRS and CDR2 YFSETQ. V was shortened by 4 bases and J by 1 base, with 11 bases between the two germline ends. Here the CDR3 DNA reads TGCGCCAGCAGCAAACCGGGACTCCAAGAGACCCAGTACTTC. Protein product: CASSKPGLQETQYF.

J is TRBJ2-7 and V is TRBV7-9; D ambiguous. Looked up from germline, CDR1 is SEHNR and CDR2 is FQNEAQ (reference sequence). This CDR3 contains 14 residues. V lost 1 base, J lost 2 bases, and 9 bases lay in between. CDR3 nucleotide sequence: TGTGCCAGCAGCTTAGGTACGAATACCTACGAGCAGTACTTC. The encoded protein is CASSLGTNTYEQYF.

V and J are TRBV7-8 and TRBJ2-3, with TRBD1 matching over 9 bases. Germline trimming cut 2 bases from V and 9 bases from J; bases unmatched to any gene: 9. CDR1 is SGHVS, CDR2 FQNEAQ, per germline. This CDR3 spans 15 amino acids. CDR3: CASSLNKGQGLTQYF. For the CDR3, the DNA is TGTGCCAGCAGCTTAAACAAGGGACAGGGATTAACGCAGTATTTT.

V gene TRBV10-3 combines with J gene TRBJ2-1; possible D gene TRBD2, 6 bases. The CDR3 is 13 amino acids. Germline lookup yields CDR1 ENHRY and CDR2 SYGVKD. Trimming pared 8 bases from V and 6 bases from J, leaving 14 bases between. CDR3 DNA sequence: TGTGCCATCCGGGAGTTCGGGGCCAATGAGCAGTTCTTC. Translating it yields CAIREFGANEQFF.

Of note for this clone: Other DNA sequences of this sample code for an identical CDR3. The V and J genes are TRBV29-1 and TRBJ2-7; 10 bases agree with TRBD2. Germline assignment: CDR1 SQVTM and CDR2 ANQGSEA. This CDR3 region has 14 residues. The V gene end was trimmed by 6 bases and the J gene end by 0 bases; junction bases not matched to a gene: 5. CDR3 protein: CSVGTSASSYEQYF. CDR3 nucleotide sequence: TGCAGCGTCGGGACTAGCGCTAGCTCCTACGAGCAGTACTTC.

The chain joins TRBV7-9 to TRBJ1-5; the D is unclear. Trimming left V 1 base short and J 7 bases short, with 14 bases between. Germline V CDR1 and CDR2: SEHNR, FQNEAQ (reference sequence). CDR3 size: 15 residues. The CDR3 nucleotides read TGTGCCAGCAGCTTAGGGCCGGACCCATGGCAGCCCCAGCATTTT. Translation gives CASSLGPDPWQPQHF.

This chain connects TRBV9 to TRBJ2-3, with D possibly TRBD1 on 6 matching bases. This CDR3 is 14 amino acids long. Deletions cut 3 bases from V and 2 bases from J, with 10 bases between. Germline V gene sequence: CDR1 SGDLS, CDR2 YYNGEE. CDR3 DNA sequence: TGTGCCAGCAGCGGCACAGGGTACACAGATACGCAGTATTTT. Its translation: CASSGTGYTDTQYF. Full variable domain (outside the CDR3, taken from reference TRBV9 and TRBJ2-3): DSGVTQTPKHLITATGQRVTLRCSPRSGDLSVYWYQQSLDQGLQFLIQYYNGEERAKGNILERFSAQQFPDLHSELNLSSLELGDSALYFCASSGTGYTDTQYFGPGTRLTVL.

The rearrangement joins TRBV27 to TRBJ2-7, with TRBD2 matching over 13 bases. The CDR3 is 16 residues long. The J segment lost 4 bases and the V segment lost 4 bases, leaving 7 bases of the junction unmatched. CDR1 is MNHEY and CDR2 is SMNVEV in the germline V gene (reference sequence). CDR3 in DNA: TGTGCCAGCAGTTCCCGAGGACTAGCGGGGGATTACGAGCAGTACTTC. Translation: CASSSRGLAGDYEQYF.

This clone is a singleton in its sample. The J gene is TRBJ1-2, the V gene TRBV28; 7 bases fit TRBD1. The V gene end was trimmed by 6 bases and the J gene end by 4 bases; junction bases not matched to a gene: 8. The CDR3 spans 14 residues. CDR1 is MDHEN and CDR2 is SYDVKM in the germline V gene. Here the CDR3 DNA reads TGTGCCAGCAGCCTTCAGGGACAGCTCTATGGCTACACCTTC. Translating gives CASSLQGQLYGYTF.

On this clone: The identical CDR3 is also encoded by other nucleotide sequences in the sample. The chain recombines TRBV9 with TRBJ1-5; D not certain. V lost 0 bases, J lost 3 bases, and 7 bases lay in between. The germline CDR1 and CDR2 sequences are SGDLS and YYNGEE. The CDR3 is made up of 14 amino acids. CDR3: CASSVEGSNQPQHF. For the CDR3, the DNA is TGTGCCAGCAGCGTAGAGGGATCCAATCAGCCCCAGCATTTT.

This clone turned up a few times. This rearrangement joins TRBV6-1 to TRBJ1-2; 10 nucleotides match TRBD1. The CDR3 spans 17 residues. The V gene end was trimmed by 6 bases and the J gene end by 6 bases; junction bases not matched to a gene: 16. Germline-derived CDR1 and CDR2 are MNHNS and SASEGT. The CDR3 region is CASRETHTGTGAHGYTF. The CDR3 bases are TGTGCCAGCAGGGAAACCCACACCGGGACAGGGGCGCATGGCTACACCTTC.

The rearrangement joins TRBV5-4 to TRBJ2-3; weak D call: TRBD2 (6 bases). The CDR3 has 18 residues. CDR1 and CDR2 from the germline V gene are SGHNT and YYREEE (reference sequence). Trimming cost V 2 bases and J 6 bases, with 25 bases left between them. The CDR3 DNA follows: TGTGCCAGCAGCTTCCATCCCCGACTAGAAAGGAGGTCGGATACGCAGTATTTT. Its translation is CASSFHPRLERRSDTQYF.

The rearrangement uses TRBV4-3 and TRBJ2-1; TRBD1 aligns across 8 bases. Germline assignment: CDR1 LGHNA and CDR2 YSLEER. The V gene end was trimmed by 0 bases and the J gene end by 3 bases; junction bases not matched to a gene: 10. CDR3 length: 18 residues. CDR3 residues: CASSQDNVDRGLYNEQFF. The CDR3 nucleotides read TGCGCCAGCAGCCAAGATAATGTTGACAGGGGACTCTACAATGAGCAGTTCTTC.

This clone was found once. J is TRBJ2-2 and V is TRBV10-3; 14 bases align to TRBD2. Germline V gene sequence: CDR1 ENHRY, CDR2 SYGVKD. V lost 6 bases, J lost 3 bases, and 6 bases stayed unmatched. This CDR3 is built from 17 residues. In nucleotides, the CDR3 is TGTGCCATCAGGGGACTAGCGGGAGCCGGCTACACCGGGGAGCTGTTTTTT. Translation: CAIRGLAGAGYTGELFF.

The J gene is TRBJ2-7, the V gene TRBV6-5, with D maybe TRBD2 (6 bases). The germline V gene encodes CDR1 MNHEY and CDR2 SVGAGI. This CDR3 has 16 amino acids. V was trimmed by 2 bases and J by 0 bases, leaving 14 bases between them. In DNA, the CDR3 is TGTGCCAGCAGTTACCGGGACGCGGGGCCCTCCTACGAGCAGTACTTC. It is translated as CASSYRDAGPSYEQYF.

V gene TRBV30 combines with J gene TRBJ2-2; D is unclear. The V and J ends lost 1 base and 7 bases respectively, with 10 bases between them. From germline, CDR1 is GTSNPN and CDR2 SVGIG (reference sequence). The CDR3 runs to 13 residues. The CDR3 DNA reads as TGTGCCTGGAGTGGAACAGCCAACGGGGAGCTGTTTTTT. Translating gives CAWSGTANGELFF.

The chain couples TRBV4-3 to TRBJ1-5, with 9 positions matching TRBD1. Germline CDR1 reads LGHNA; CDR2 reads YSLEER. The CDR3 runs to 16 residues. Trimming removed 3 bases from V and 1 base from J; junction bases left unmatched: 4. CDR3 coding DNA: TGCGCCAGCAGCCACCGGACAGGGGACAGCAATCAGCCCCAGCATTTT. Translating it yields CASSHRTGDSNQPQHF.

This chain links TRBV30 with TRBJ1-4; D gene unclear. Trimming removed 0 bases at V and 0 bases at J, with 14 bases between. Germline V CDR1 and CDR2: GTSNPN, SVGIG (reference sequence). The CDR3 length is 17 residues. The CDR3 is CAWSVLETTATNEKLFF. The CDR3 coding sequence is TGTGCCTGGAGTGTACTGGAGACCACCGCAACTAATGAAAAACTGTTTTTT.